The sequence of this TCR beta chain was determined in a study of regulatory T cells in long-lasting Graves disease. TCR beta libraries were built with iRepertoire HTBI primers and Arm-PCR of CDR3 regions. One entry per CDR3 protein results from TCRdb running MiXCR on the multiplex PCR reads. The table includes over 200,000 distinct CDR3 sequences, more than 15% detected once. Indicated time point: newly diagnosed GD, antithyroid drugs for less than 3 months. With RNA extracted from PBMCs as input, the TCR library was made. The same sample was also studied in work on T cells in Graves' hyperthyroidism and ophthalmopathy. From that study: Patients were excluded for uncontrolled infection, other autoimmune disease, pregnancy or lactation. With the HTBI primer set, the TCR CDR3 went through a first round of RT-PCR.

The sample here was peripheral blood mononuclear cells (PBMCs), taken at new diagnosis, from a patient treated with antithyroid drugs. This clonotype was sampled from a woman aged 25 to 39 with Graves disease.

CDR3 sequence: CASGLVQISDTQYF. CDR3 DNA sequence: TGTGCTAGTGGTTTGGTACAGATTTCAGATACGCAGTATTTT. This rearrangement joins TRBV12-5 to TRBJ2-3; D is undetermined. The CDR3 has 14 residues. The V gene lost 0 bases and the J gene lost 4 bases, with 8 bases spanning the gap. The germline CDR1 and CDR2 sequences are LGHNT and FRNRAP.